The 12 T cell receptor beta chains below all came from one sample that was sequenced in a study of shared clonotypes between healthy human individuals. Some clones are missing from TCRdb's copy, which holds only in-frame ones; the method was immunoSEQ multiplex PCR. The data contain millions of clones, 85% to 95% of them singletons. The source material was naive CD4+ T cells sorted from blood. Regarding subset: CD45RA+ positively selected. These receptors were taken from a man younger than 30 in good health.

The V call is TRBV29-1, the J call TRBJ2-2; 16 nucleotides align to TRBD2. This CDR3 spans 16 amino acids. Trimming took 7 bases from V and 5 from J; bases not matched to a gene: 7. Germline loops: CDR1 SQVTM, CDR2 ANQGSEA. In DNA form, the CDR3 reads TGCAGCGCCGCGGGACTAGCGGGAGGGATAACCGGGGAGCTGTTTTTT. Its translation: CSAAGLAGGITGELFF.

V gene TRBV19 combines with J gene TRBJ1-5; 8 bases align to TRBD1. In germline, CDR1 is LNHDA, CDR2 SQIVND (reference sequence). The trim removed 6 bases at V and 2 bases at J, leaving 6 bases unmatched. This CDR3 contains 15 residues. CDR3 in amino acids: CASRTGVFGNQPQHF. CDR3 coding DNA: TGTGCCAGTAGGACAGGGGTTTTCGGCAATCAGCCCCAGCATTTT.

The V gene is TRBV28, the J gene TRBJ1-1; weak D call: TRBD1 (6 bases). The CDR3 length is 14 residues. The germline V gene encodes CDR1 MDHEN and CDR2 SYDVKM. The ends were cut back, 7 bases at V and 4 bases at J, with 16 bases in the middle. The CDR3 protein is CASTEGVLGTEAFF. The CDR3 region has the DNA TGTGCCAGCACTGAGGGGGTGCTAGGCACTGAAGCTTTCTTT. The whole variable domain, filled in from reference TRBV28 and TRBJ1-1, reads DVKVTQSSRYLVKRTGEKVFLECVQDMDHENMFWYRQDPGLGLRLIYFSYDVKMKEKGDIPEGYSVSREKKERFSLILESASTNQTSMYLCASTEGVLGTEAFFGQGTRLTVV.

This chain uses TRBV7-2 with TRBJ1-2, with D perhaps matching TRBD1 (6 bases). Germline V CDR1 and CDR2: SGHTA, FQGNSA. The CDR3 is made up of 15 amino acids. V was cut by 2 bases and J by 0 bases, with 10 bases left in between. CDR3 loop: CASSLSRTANYGYTF. CDR3 DNA: TGTGCCAGCAGCTTAAGCCGGACAGCTAACTATGGCTACACCTTC.

This sequence joins TRBV6-5 and TRBJ1-2; D not certain. Germline values: CDR1 MNHEY, CDR2 SVGAGI. Trimming shortened V by 6 bases and J by 3 bases, and 11 bases separated the two germline ends. The CDR3 runs to 13 residues. CDR3 nucleotides: TGTGCCAGCAGACGCCGGGAGTACTATGGCTACACCTTC. Translated, it gives CASRRREYYGYTF.

The rearrangement links TRBV5-4 to TRBJ1-2; 10 positions match TRBD1. Germline trimming cut 4 bases from V and 5 bases from J; bases unmatched to any gene: 2. Germline V gene data show CDR1 as SGHNT and CDR2 as YYREEE (reference sequence). The CDR3 contains 13 residues. The CDR3 region has the DNA TGTGCCAGCAGCCGGACAGGGGGTTATGGCTACACCTTC. It codes for CASSRTGGYGYTF.

The rearrangement joins TRBV15 to TRBJ2-7, with D uncertain. Germline values: CDR1 LNHNV, CDR2 YYDKDF (reference sequence). CDR3 length equals 14 residues. With 1 base removed from V and 7 bases from J, the gap between germline ends came to 14 bases. CDR3 coding DNA: TGTGCCACCAGCAGAGTCGGTATCGGTGGGGAGCAGTACTTC. This translates into CATSRVGIGGEQYF.

Note on this clone: The identical CDR3 is also encoded by other nucleotide sequences in the sample. The genes are TRBV29-1 and TRBJ2-3; the D is unclear. CDR1 is SQVTM and CDR2 is ANQGSEA in the germline V gene. CDR3 size: 12 residues. Trimming took off 0 bases at V and 3 bases at J, with 4 bases between the two ends. CDR3 in DNA: TGCAGCGTTGAAGAGGGGACAGATACGCAGTATTTT. Protein sequence: CSVEEGTDTQYF.

This clone appeared once. The chain couples TRBV5-1 to TRBJ2-7, with 12 positions matching TRBD1. Germline trimming cut 2 bases from V and 2 bases from J; bases unmatched to any gene: 14. The CDR3 is 19 amino acids. The germline V gene encodes CDR1 SGHRS and CDR2 YFSETQ. As DNA, the CDR3 is TGCGCCAGCAGCTTAGCTTCCGGGACAGGGGGCGCGAGGGCCTACGAGCAGTACTTC. Translation: CASSLASGTGGARAYEQYF.

Points on this clone: At the DNA level, this CDR3 is encoded by other sequences in the same sample as well. This sequence joins TRBV14 and TRBJ2-7, with D unresolved. From germline, CDR1 is SGHDN and CDR2 FVKESK. V was clipped by 1 base and J by 4 bases, with 2 bases between them. This CDR3 region has 11 residues. The CDR3 spells CASSQGYEQYF. The CDR3 nucleotides are TGTGCCAGCAGCCAAGGATACGAGCAGTACTTC. The whole variable domain, filled in from reference TRBV14 and TRBJ2-7, reads EAGVTQFPSHSVIEKGQTVTLRCDPISGHDNLYWYRRVMGKEIKFLLHFVKESKQDESGMPNNRFLAERTGGTYSTLKVQPAELEDSGVYFCASSQGYEQYFGPGTRLTVT.

The J gene is TRBJ2-2, the V gene TRBV5-1; D gene ambiguous. V dropped 2 bases and J dropped 7 bases, with 9 bases sitting between them. This CDR3 has 13 amino acids. Germline CDR1 reads SGHRS; CDR2 reads YFSETQ. CDR3 bases: TGCGCCAGCAGCTTAGTGGGGATCGGGGAGCTGTTTTTT. Encoded protein: CASSLVGIGELFF. The whole variable domain, filled in from reference TRBV5-1 and TRBJ2-2, reads KAGVTQTPRYLIKTRGQQVTLSCSPISGHRSVSWYQQTPGQGLQFLFEYFSETQRNKGNFPGRFSGRQFSNSRSEMNVSTLELGDSALYLCASSLVGIGELFFGEGSRLTVL.

The chain employs TRBV5-1 and TRBJ1-4, with a tentative D call TRBD1 (5 bases). Germline V CDR1 and CDR2: SGHRS, YFSETQ. The V gene lost 4 bases and the J gene lost 4 bases, with 14 bases spanning the gap. CDR3 length: 15 residues. CDR3: CASSAEGRNNEKLFF. The CDR3 nucleotides read TGCGCCAGCAGCGCCGAGGGACGGAATAATGAAAAACTGTTTTTT.